The 26 T cell receptor beta chains below all came from one sample that was sequenced in a study of cytomegalovirus exposure and HLA in healthy donors. Use of 60 Vbeta and 13 Jbeta primers characterized the PCR. Measured with immunoSEQ multiplex PCR; TCRdb has only the in-frame clones, and not every one. This table holds under 200,000 clones, around 88% found once. Input material: PBMCs. The receptor set was obtained from a woman in her twenties or thirties in good health and CMV-seronegative.

V gene TRBV10-3 combines with J gene TRBJ1-2, with 7 bases lining up with TRBD1. This CDR3 is built from 17 residues. Losses at the gene ends were 0 bases for V and 5 bases for J; bases not matched to a gene: 12. CDR1 and CDR2 (germline): ENHRY, SYGVKD. DNA for the CDR3: TGTGCCATCAGTGAGTCGGGGGCCAGGACAGGACGATATGGCTACACCTTC. Translated: CAISESGARTGRYGYTF.

The rearrangement links TRBV29-1 to TRBJ2-7; D may be TRBD1 (5 bases). The germline CDR1 and CDR2 sequences are SQVTM and ANQGSEA. The CDR3 spans 13 residues. V lost 4 bases and J lost 1, with 11 bases in between. CDR3 in amino acids: CSVAAGFSYEQYF. The CDR3, as DNA: TGCAGCGTTGCGGCAGGGTTTTCCTACGAGCAGTACTTC.

This clone has only one observation. The rearrangement joins TRBV5-4 to TRBJ2-1; tentatively, D is TRBD1 (5 bases). Per the germline V gene, CDR1 is SGHNT and CDR2 is YYREEE (reference sequence). CDR3 length equals 16 residues. V was pared by 0 bases and J by 0 bases, with 10 bases between. The CDR3 protein is CASSLAQAGSYNEQFF. The CDR3 bases are TGTGCCAGCAGCTTGGCACAGGCCGGCTCCTACAATGAGCAGTTCTTC.

The rearrangement links TRBV30 to TRBJ1-6; D gene ambiguous. The CDR3 is 13 amino acids. V dropped 3 bases and J dropped 6 bases, with 9 bases sitting between them. From germline, CDR1 is GTSNPN and CDR2 SVGIG (reference sequence). CDR3 loop: CAWRRTVNSPLHF. The CDR3 DNA is TGTGCCTGGAGAAGAACAGTTAATTCACCCCTCCACTTT.

V and J are TRBV27 and TRBJ1-2, with TRBD1 identical over 7 bases. The CDR3 length is 13 residues. Germline CDR1 reads MNHEY; CDR2 reads SMNVEV (reference sequence). V lost 6 bases, J lost 3 bases, and 4 bases stayed unmatched. In DNA form, the CDR3 reads TGTGCCAGCAGGGCAACAGGGGACTATGGCTACACCTTC. Translating it yields CASRATGDYGYTF.

The CDR3 DNA follows: TGTGCCAGCAGGACGGCGGTTGCCACTGAAGCTTTCTTT. Encoded protein: CASRTAVATEAFF. The rearrangement links TRBV28 to TRBJ1-1, with no clear D. The CDR3 consists of 13 residues. The germline CDR1 and CDR2 sequences are MDHEN and SYDVKM. V lost 6 bases to trimming and J lost 4 bases, with 12 bases between them. The variable domain in full, completed from reference TRBV28 and TRBJ1-1, reads DVKVTQSSRYLVKRTGEKVFLECVQDMDHENMFWYRQDPGLGLRLIYFSYDVKMKEKGDIPEGYSVSREKKERFSLILESASTNQTSMYLCASRTAVATEAFFGQGTRLTVV.

Worth noting for this clone: The germline gene is not matched at one end of the junction; a read error may be the cause. The chain recombines TRBV18 with TRBJ2-4; TRBD2 might be the D (7 bases). This CDR3 is built from 13 residues. Germline V gene sequence: CDR1 KGHSH, CDR2 LQKENI. The CDR3 spells CASSAGAKNSQYF. Written as DNA, the CDR3 is TGTGCCAGCTCAGCGGGGGCCAAAAACAGTCAGTACTTC.

CDR3 sequence (DNA): TGTGCCAGCAGTTTATTAACTAGCGCTGACAATGAGCAGTTCTTC. It translates to CASSLLTSADNEQFF. The chain carries TRBV28 and TRBJ2-1, with 7 nucleotides matching TRBD2. With 1 base clipped from V and 5 bases from J, the junction kept 5 bases outside the gene matches. The germline V gene encodes CDR1 MDHEN and CDR2 SYDVKM. This CDR3 spans 15 amino acids.

The CDR3 region has the DNA TGCGCCAGCAGCCTGGAGCGCAGGACAGGGGACGAGCAGTACTTC. Its protein product is CASSLERRTGDEQYF. The rearrangement links TRBV5-1 to TRBJ2-7; TRBD1 agrees at 9 bases. The CDR3 totals 15 residues. CDR1 SGHRS and CDR2 YFSETQ come from the germline V gene. Unmatched junction bases numbered 10, after V lost 4 bases and J lost 5 bases.

The table lists this clone with a count of one. This chain joins TRBV27 and TRBJ2-7, with D possibly matching TRBD1 (5 bases). This CDR3 spans 13 amino acids. V was shortened by 8 bases and J by 3 bases, with 14 bases between the two germline ends. In germline, CDR1 is MNHEY, CDR2 SMNVEV (reference sequence). The CDR3 DNA sequence: TGTGCCAGCGGGGCTAGTGTTTTCTACGAGCAGTACTTC. This gives the protein CASGASVFYEQYF.

Remarks on this clone: Within the sample, other DNA sequences also encode this same CDR3. The rearrangement links TRBV11-2 to TRBJ2-4, with 7 bases matching TRBD1. The J segment lost 6 bases and the V segment lost 5 bases, leaving 13 bases of the junction unmatched. Per the germline V gene, CDR1 is SGHAT and CDR2 is FQNNGV. The CDR3 is made up of 16 amino acids. CDR3 sequence (DNA): TGTGCCAGCAGCCGGTTGGCTATGGGACAGTTAAACATTCAGTACTTC. It translates to CASSRLAMGQLNIQYF.

The rearrangement uses TRBV7-9 and TRBJ2-1; no reliable D call. V was clipped by 3 bases and J by 5 bases, with 14 bases between them. Germline V lookup: CDR1 SEHNR, CDR2 FQNEAQ (reference sequence). This CDR3 comprises 15 residues. The DNA for the CDR3 is TGTGCCAGCAGCTTGCTAGATCCCTCGGACAATGAGCAGTTCTTC. This translates into CASSLLDPSDNEQFF.

The chain employs TRBV5-1 and TRBJ2-3; D not resolved. The CDR3 is 15 amino acids. The V end lost 0 bases, the J end lost 2 bases, and 10 bases lay between the germline ends. Germline V gene lookup returns CDR1 SGHRS and CDR2 YFSETQ. CDR3 DNA: TGCGCCAGCAGCTTGGCAGTGGGCTTCACAGATACGCAGTATTTT. Translated, it gives CASSLAVGFTDTQYF.

The gene calls are TRBV28 and TRBJ1-5, with 8 bases identical to TRBD1. This CDR3 has 16 amino acids. Germline-derived CDR1 and CDR2 are MDHEN and SYDVKM. J was trimmed by 3 bases and V by 4 bases; bases with no gene match: 8. CDR3 in amino acids: CASSSRTGTINQPQHF. As DNA, the CDR3 is TGTGCCAGCAGTTCGAGGACAGGGACAATCAATCAGCCCCAGCATTTT.

The chain recombines TRBV7-2 with TRBJ2-3, with 10 positions matching TRBD1. V gave up 3 bases and J gave up 5 bases; unmatched junction bases: 2. Germline assignment: CDR1 SGHTA and CDR2 FQGNSA. The CDR3 runs to 14 residues. The DNA of the CDR3 is TGTGCCAGCAGCTTCGACAGGGGGCAAGATACGCAGTATTTT. Protein: CASSFDRGQDTQYF.

The CDR3 region is CASSQGLVYEQYF. The CDR3 DNA sequence: TGTGCCAGCAGCCAAGGACTGGTCTACGAGCAGTACTTC. V gene TRBV27 combines with J gene TRBJ2-7; tentative D call: TRBD2 (5 bases). V was shortened by 6 bases and J by 3 bases, with 12 bases between the two germline ends. Germline lookup yields CDR1 MNHEY and CDR2 SMNVEV (reference sequence). This CDR3 has 13 residues.

The rearrangement uses TRBV30 and TRBJ2-5, with a weak D call TRBD2 (5 bases). Germline V lookup: CDR1 GTSNPN, CDR2 SVGIG (reference sequence). V was trimmed by 2 bases and J by 7 bases, leaving 14 bases between them. This CDR3 has 13 amino acids. CDR3 region: CAWSKGGPRTQYF. CDR3 in DNA: TGTGCCTGGAGTAAGGGCGGGCCAAGGACCCAGTACTTC.

V gene TRBV6-1 combines with J gene TRBJ2-3; D is possibly TRBD2 (6 bases). Trimming stripped 0 bases from V and 0 bases from J, with 10 bases between. In germline, CDR1 is MNHNS, CDR2 SASEGT. The CDR3 extends over 16 amino acids. CDR3 protein: CASSEALRGSTDTQYF. In DNA form, the CDR3 reads TGTGCCAGCAGTGAAGCCCTCCGGGGGAGCACAGATACGCAGTATTTT.

The gene calls are TRBV2 and TRBJ1-3; 8 positions agree with TRBD1. Germline CDR1 and CDR2: SNHLY and FYNNEI. V lost 7 bases, J lost 0 bases, and 8 bases stayed unmatched. The CDR3 has 16 residues. The CDR3 bases are TGTGCCAGCATTACAGGGGGTGCCTCCTCTGGAAACACCATATATTTT. Translating it yields CASITGGASSGNTIYF.

The rearrangement joins TRBV10-1 to TRBJ2-7; TRBD1 aligns across 8 bases. Germline CDR1 reads WNHNN; CDR2 reads SYGVQD (reference sequence). CDR3 length equals 14 residues. V was pared by 2 bases and J by 7 bases, with 7 bases of the junction left unmatched. CDR3 sequence reads: CASSEGQGAWEQYF. In DNA, the CDR3 is TGCGCCAGCAGTGAGGGGCAGGGGGCTTGGGAGCAGTACTTC.

This chain links TRBV2 with TRBJ2-3; possibly TRBD2 for D (5 bases). Germline V CDR1 and CDR2: SNHLY, FYNNEI. Deletions cut 4 bases from V and 2 bases from J, with 13 bases between. CDR3 length equals 15 residues. The CDR3 nucleotides read TGTGCCAGCAGTGGGGGAAGCGGAAACACAGATACGCAGTATTTT. Translated, it gives CASSGGSGNTDTQYF. The variable domain in full, completed from reference TRBV2 and TRBJ2-3, reads EPEVTQTPSHQVTQMGQEVILRCVPISNHLYFYWYRQILGQKVEFLVSFYNNEISEKSEIFDDQFSVERPDGSNFTLKIRSTKLEDSAMYFCASSGGSGNTDTQYFGPGTRLTVL.

The J gene is TRBJ2-7, the V gene TRBV6-1; TRBD1 agrees at 8 bases. V shed 4 bases, J shed 0 bases, and the junction held 5 bases outside the gene matches. The CDR3 extends over 15 amino acids. CDR1 is MNHNS and CDR2 is SASEGT in the germline V gene. The CDR3 is CASSGPGQVSYEQYF. DNA for the CDR3: TGTGCCAGCAGTGGGCCGGGACAGGTCTCCTACGAGCAGTACTTC.

V gene TRBV29-1 combines with J gene TRBJ2-3; the D is unclear. The V gene's germline CDR1 is SQVTM and CDR2 ANQGSEA. The CDR3 sequence is 12 residues long. V was clipped by 6 bases and J by 4 bases, with 11 bases between them. The CDR3 DNA reads as TGCAGCGTGGTGACAAACTCAGATACGCAGTATTTT. Translated, it gives CSVVTNSDTQYF.

This rearrangement joins TRBV28 to TRBJ2-7, with D possibly being TRBD1 (9 bases). The CDR3 sequence is 22 residues long. Germline-derived CDR1 and CDR2 are MDHEN and SYDVKM. Trimming shortened V by 3 bases and J by 2 bases, and 35 bases separated the two germline ends. CDR3 sequence (DNA): TGTGCCAGCAGTTTCCCGGACAGGGGCGGCTTCACCTCAGGGACTAGGGCCTACGAGCAGTACTTC. Translation gives CASSFPDRGGFTSGTRAYEQYF.

This clone was seen once. The V call is TRBV11-2, the J call TRBJ1-1; possible D gene TRBD1, 6 bases. The CDR3 has 15 residues. V lost 7 bases and J lost 1, with 16 bases in between. Germline V gives CDR1 SGHAT, CDR2 FQNNGV. CDR3 in DNA: TGTGCCAGCACCAACTGGGGGGGCGCGAACACTGAAGCTTTCTTT. Translation: CASTNWGGANTEAFF.

CDR3 region: CASSATVNSPLHF. The CDR3 coding sequence is TGTGCCAGCAGTGCTACGGTCAATTCACCCCTCCACTTT. The gene calls are TRBV25-1 and TRBJ1-6; unclear D gene. The ends were cut back, 4 bases at V and 7 bases at J, with 8 bases in the middle. The V gene's germline CDR1 is MGHDK and CDR2 SYGVNS. This CDR3 region has 13 residues.